The clone carrying this T cell receptor (beta chain) appeared a few times. This specimen comes from a study of blood T cell repertoires in COVID-19. Study in general: COVID-19 samples from acute and convalescent phases originated in the United States, Italy and Spain.

There are 17 residues in the CDR3. The V gene's germline CDR1 is KGHDR and CDR2 SFDVKD. The V gene lost 3 bases and the J gene lost 0 bases, with 14 bases spanning the gap. The repertoire was sequenced with immunoSEQ multiplex PCR; TCRdb's copy has only in-frame clones and lacks some. The sample yields about 28,000 clones, roughly 93% seen once. This sequence was found in a woman in her 70s with COVID-19, enrolled during active disease. The genes are TRBV24-1 and TRBJ1-5; possible D gene TRBD1, 6 bases. The specimen was peripheral blood. CDR3 sequence: CATSDGGQLFSNQPQHF. As DNA, the CDR3 is TGTGCCACCAGTGATGGTGGACAGCTGTTTAGCAATCAGCCCCAGCATTTT.